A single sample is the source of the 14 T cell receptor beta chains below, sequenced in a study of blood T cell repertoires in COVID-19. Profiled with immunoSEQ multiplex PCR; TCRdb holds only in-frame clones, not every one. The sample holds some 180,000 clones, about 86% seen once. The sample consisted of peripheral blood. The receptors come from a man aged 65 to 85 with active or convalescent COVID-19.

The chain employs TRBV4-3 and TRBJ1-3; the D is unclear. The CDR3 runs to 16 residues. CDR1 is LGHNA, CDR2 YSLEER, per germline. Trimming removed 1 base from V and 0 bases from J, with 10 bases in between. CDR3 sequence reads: CASSQAITGSGNTIYF. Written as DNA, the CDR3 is TGCGCCAGCAGCCAAGCCATCACTGGCTCTGGAAACACCATATATTTT.

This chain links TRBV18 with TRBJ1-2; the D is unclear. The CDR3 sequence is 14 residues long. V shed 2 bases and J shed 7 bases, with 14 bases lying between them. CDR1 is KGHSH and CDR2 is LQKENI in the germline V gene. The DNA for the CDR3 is TGTGCCAGCTCACCAAATACGGGAATGGGTGGCTACACCTTC. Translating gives CASSPNTGMGGYTF.

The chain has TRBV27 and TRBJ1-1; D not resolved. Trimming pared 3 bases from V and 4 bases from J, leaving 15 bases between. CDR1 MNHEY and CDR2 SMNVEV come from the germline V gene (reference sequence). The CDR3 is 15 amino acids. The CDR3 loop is CASSLRPFGGTEAFF. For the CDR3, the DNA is TGTGCCAGCAGTTTGAGACCCTTTGGAGGCACTGAAGCTTTCTTT.

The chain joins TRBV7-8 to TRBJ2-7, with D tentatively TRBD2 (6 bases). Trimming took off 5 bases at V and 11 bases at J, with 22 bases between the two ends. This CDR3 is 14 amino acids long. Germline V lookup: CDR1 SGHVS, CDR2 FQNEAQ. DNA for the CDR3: TGTGCCAGCAGCACAGCCCTCCCGGTAACGGGGGAGTACTTC. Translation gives CASSTALPVTGEYF.

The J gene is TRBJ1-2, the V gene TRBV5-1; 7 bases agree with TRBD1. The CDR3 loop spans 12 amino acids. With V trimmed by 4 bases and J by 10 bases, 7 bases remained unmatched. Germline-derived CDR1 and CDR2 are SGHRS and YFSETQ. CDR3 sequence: CASSPRDSDYTF. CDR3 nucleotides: TGCGCCAGCAGCCCCCGGGACAGCGACTACACCTTC.

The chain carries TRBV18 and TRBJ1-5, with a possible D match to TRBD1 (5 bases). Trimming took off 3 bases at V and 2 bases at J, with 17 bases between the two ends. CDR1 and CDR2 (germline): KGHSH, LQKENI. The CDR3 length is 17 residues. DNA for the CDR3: TGTGCCAGCTCACCCCCCGCGGGACCGAGGGGCAATCAGCCCCAGCATTTT. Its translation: CASSPPAGPRGNQPQHF.

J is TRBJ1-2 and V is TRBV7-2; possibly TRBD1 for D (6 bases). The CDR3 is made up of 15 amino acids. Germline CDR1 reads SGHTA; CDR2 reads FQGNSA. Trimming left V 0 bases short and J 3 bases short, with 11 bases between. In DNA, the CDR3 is TGTGCCAGCAGCTTAGCGCAGAGGACAGACTATGGCTACACCTTC. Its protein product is CASSLAQRTDYGYTF.

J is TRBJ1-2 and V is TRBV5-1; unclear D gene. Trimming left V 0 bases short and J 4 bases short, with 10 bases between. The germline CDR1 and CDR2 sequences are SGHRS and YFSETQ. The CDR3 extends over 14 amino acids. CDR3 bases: TGCGCCAGCAGCTTGGATCTATCCCCCTATGGCTACACCTTC. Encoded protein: CASSLDLSPYGYTF.

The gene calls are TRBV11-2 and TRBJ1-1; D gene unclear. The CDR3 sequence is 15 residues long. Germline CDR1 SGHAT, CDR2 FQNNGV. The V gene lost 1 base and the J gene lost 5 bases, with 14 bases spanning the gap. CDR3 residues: CASSLGSGRTTEAFF. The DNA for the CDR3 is TGTGCCAGCAGCTTAGGTTCGGGGAGGACGACTGAAGCTTTCTTT.

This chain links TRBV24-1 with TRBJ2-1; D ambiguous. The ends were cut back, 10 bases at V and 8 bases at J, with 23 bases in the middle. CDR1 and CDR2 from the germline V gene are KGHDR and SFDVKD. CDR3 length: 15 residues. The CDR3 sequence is CATKRGSRTFDEQFF. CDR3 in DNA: TGTGCCACGAAGCGAGGCTCACGAACGTTCGATGAGCAGTTCTTC.

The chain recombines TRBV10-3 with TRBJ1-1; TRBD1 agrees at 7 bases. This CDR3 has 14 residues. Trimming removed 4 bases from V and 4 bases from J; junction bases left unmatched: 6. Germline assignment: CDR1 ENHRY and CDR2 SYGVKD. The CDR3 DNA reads TGTGCCATCAGTGGGTTACAGGGGCGCACTGAAGCTTTCTTT. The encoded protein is CAISGLQGRTEAFF.

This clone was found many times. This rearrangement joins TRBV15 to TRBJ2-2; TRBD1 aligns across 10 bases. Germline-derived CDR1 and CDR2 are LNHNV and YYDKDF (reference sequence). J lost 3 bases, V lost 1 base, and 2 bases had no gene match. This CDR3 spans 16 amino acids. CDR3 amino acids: CATSRVDRGYTGELFF. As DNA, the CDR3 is TGTGCCACCAGCAGAGTGGACAGGGGGTACACCGGGGAGCTGTTTTTT.

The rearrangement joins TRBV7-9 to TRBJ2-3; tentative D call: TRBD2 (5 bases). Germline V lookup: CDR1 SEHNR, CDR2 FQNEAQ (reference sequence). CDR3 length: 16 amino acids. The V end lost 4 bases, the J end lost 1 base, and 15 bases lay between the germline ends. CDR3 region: CASSSPGGGGTDTQYF. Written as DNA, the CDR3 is TGTGCCAGCAGCTCCCCCGGCGGAGGAGGCACAGATACGCAGTATTTT.

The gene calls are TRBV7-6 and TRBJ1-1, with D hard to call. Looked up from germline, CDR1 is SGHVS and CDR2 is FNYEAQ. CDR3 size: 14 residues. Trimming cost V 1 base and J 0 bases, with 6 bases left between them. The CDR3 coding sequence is TGTGCCAGCAGCTTAGGGCCCTTGAACACTGAAGCTTTCTTT. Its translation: CASSLGPLNTEAFF.